The subject of this entry is one T cell receptor beta chain. Only in-frame clones appear in the TCRdb table, and some are missing; sequencing was by immunoSEQ multiplex PCR. This sample carries about 250,000 clones, roughly 85% of them seen once, and the ten largest clones take approximately 8.6%. This record comes from a study of blood T cell repertoires in COVID-19. Study details: T cells, B-cell-depleted T cells, or PBMCs provided the cDNA or gDNA that served as material.

Cohort placement rested on clinical history that participants reported themselves. Germline loops: CDR1 LNHNV, CDR2 YYDKDF (reference sequence). V dropped 0 bases and J dropped 7 bases, with 15 bases sitting between them. This CDR3 spans 15 amino acids. The sequence derives from a woman aged 45 to 65 with acute COVID-19. The gene calls are TRBV15 and TRBJ1-2, with D maybe TRBD1 (6 bases). Sequenced input: PBMCs or T cells enriched from blood (not recorded which). DNA of the CDR3: TGTGCCACCAGCAGAGATGAAGGGGGGGCAGGTGGCTACACCTTC. It specifies CATSRDEGGAGGYTF.